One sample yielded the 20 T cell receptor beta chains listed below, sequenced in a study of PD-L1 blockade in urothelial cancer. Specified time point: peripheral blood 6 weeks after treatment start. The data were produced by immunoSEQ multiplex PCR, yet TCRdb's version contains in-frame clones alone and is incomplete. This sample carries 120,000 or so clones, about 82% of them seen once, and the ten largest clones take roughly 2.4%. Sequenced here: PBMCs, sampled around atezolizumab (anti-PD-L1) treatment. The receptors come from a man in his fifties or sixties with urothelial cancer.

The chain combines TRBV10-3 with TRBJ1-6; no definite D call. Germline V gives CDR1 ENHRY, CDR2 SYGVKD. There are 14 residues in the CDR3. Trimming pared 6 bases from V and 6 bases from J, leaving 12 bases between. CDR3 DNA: TGTGCCATCAGAGAAAGCGCCGTTAATTCACCCCTCCACTTT. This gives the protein CAIRESAVNSPLHF.

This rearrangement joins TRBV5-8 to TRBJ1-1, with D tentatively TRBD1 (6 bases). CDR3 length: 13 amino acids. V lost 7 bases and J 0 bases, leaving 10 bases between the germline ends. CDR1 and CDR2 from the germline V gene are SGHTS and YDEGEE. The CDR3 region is CASDPGVNTEAFF. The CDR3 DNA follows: TGTGCCAGCGACCCAGGGGTGAACACTGAAGCTTTCTTT.

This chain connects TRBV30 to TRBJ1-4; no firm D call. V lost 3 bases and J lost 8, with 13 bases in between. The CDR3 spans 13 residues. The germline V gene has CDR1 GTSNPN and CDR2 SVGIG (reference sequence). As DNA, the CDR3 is TGTGCCTGGAGCCGGGGTGATTTGGAAAAACTGTTTTTT. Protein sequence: CAWSRGDLEKLFF.

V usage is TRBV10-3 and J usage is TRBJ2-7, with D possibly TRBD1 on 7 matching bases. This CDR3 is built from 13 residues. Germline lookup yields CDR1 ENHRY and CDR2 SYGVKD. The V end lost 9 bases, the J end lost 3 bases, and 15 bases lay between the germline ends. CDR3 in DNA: TGTGCCATAGCGTCAGGGGGAGGCTACGAGCAGTACTTC. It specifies CAIASGGGYEQYF.

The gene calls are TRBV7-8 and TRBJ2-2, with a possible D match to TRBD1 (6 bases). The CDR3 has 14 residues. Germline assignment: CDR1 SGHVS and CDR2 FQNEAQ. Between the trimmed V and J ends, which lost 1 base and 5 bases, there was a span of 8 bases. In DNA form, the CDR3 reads TGTGCCAGCAGCTTAGGAGGACAGACCGGGGAGCTGTTTTTT. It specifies CASSLGGQTGELFF.

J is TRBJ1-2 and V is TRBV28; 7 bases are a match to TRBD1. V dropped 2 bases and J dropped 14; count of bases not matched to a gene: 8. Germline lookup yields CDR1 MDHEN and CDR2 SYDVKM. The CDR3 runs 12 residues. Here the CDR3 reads CASSLEHRGVTF. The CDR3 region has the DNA TGTGCCAGCAGTTTAGAGCACAGGGGAGTAACCTTC.

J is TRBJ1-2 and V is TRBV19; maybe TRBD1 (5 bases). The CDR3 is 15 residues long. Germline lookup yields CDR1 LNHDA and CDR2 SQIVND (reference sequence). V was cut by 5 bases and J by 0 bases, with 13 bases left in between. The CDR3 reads CASSHTGTANYGYTF. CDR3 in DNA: TGTGCCAGTAGTCACACCGGGACTGCTAACTATGGCTACACCTTC.

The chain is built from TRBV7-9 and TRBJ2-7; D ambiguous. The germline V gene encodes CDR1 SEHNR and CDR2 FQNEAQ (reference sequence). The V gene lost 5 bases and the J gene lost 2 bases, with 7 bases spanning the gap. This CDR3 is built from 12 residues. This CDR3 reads CASSDNTYEQYF. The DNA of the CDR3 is TGTGCCAGCAGCGACAATACCTACGAGCAGTACTTC.

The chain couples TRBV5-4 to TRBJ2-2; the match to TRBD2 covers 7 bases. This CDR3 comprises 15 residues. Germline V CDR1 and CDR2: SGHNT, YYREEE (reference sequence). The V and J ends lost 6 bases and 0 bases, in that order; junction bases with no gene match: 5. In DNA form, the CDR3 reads TGTGCCAGCATGAAAGCGGGACCGAACACCGGGGAGCTGTTTTTT. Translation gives CASMKAGPNTGELFF.

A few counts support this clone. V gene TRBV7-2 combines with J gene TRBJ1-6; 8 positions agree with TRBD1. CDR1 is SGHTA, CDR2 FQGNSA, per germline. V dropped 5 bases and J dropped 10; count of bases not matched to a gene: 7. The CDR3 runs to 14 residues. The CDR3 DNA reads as TGTGCCAGCAGCCCCGGACAGGGCAGATCACCCCTCCACTTT. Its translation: CASSPGQGRSPLHF.

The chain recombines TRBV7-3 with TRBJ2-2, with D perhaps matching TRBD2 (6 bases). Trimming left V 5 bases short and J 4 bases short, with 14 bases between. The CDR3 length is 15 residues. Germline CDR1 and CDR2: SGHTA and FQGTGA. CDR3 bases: TGTGCCAGCAGCGCCTCAGCGGGTGGCACCGGGGAGCTGTTTTTT. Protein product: CASSASAGGTGELFF.

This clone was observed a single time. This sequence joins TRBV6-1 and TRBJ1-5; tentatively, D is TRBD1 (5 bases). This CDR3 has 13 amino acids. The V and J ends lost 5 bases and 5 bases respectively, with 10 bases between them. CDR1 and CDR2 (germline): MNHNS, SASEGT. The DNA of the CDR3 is TGTGCCAGCAGTCGTGACAGATATCAGCCCCAGCATTTT. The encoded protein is CASSRDRYQPQHF.

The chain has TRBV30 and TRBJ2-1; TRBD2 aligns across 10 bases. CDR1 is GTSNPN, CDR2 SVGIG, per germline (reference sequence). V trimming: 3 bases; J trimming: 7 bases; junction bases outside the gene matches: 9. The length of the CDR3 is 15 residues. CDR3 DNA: TGTGCCTGGAGGCCACTAGCGGGAATAGTTAATGAGCAGTTCTTC. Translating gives CAWRPLAGIVNEQFF.

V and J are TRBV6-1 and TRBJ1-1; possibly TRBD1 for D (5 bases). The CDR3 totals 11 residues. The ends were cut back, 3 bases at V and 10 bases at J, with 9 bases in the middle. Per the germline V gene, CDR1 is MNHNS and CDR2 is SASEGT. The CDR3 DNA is TGTGCCAGCAGTGACAGGGCAGTAGCTTTCTTT. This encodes CASSDRAVAFF.

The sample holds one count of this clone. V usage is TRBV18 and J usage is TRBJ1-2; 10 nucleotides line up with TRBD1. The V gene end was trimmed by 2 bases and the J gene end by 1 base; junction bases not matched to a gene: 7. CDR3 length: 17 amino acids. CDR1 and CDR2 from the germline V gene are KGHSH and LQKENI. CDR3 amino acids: CASSPETGGAGNYGYTF. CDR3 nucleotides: TGTGCCAGCTCACCAGAGACAGGGGGCGCGGGTAACTATGGCTACACCTTC.

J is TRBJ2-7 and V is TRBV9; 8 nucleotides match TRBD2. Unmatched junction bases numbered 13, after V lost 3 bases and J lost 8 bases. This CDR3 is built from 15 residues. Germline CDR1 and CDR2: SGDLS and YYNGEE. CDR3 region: CASSAGGEAAVKQYF. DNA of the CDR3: TGTGCCAGCAGCGCCGGGGGGGAGGCAGCCGTCAAGCAGTACTTC.

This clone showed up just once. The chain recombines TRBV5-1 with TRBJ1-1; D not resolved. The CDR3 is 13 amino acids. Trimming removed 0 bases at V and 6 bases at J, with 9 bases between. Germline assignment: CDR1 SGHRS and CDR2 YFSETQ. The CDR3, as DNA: TGCGCCAGCAGCTTGGGAGAAACGTCTGAAGCTTTCTTT. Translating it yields CASSLGETSEAFF.

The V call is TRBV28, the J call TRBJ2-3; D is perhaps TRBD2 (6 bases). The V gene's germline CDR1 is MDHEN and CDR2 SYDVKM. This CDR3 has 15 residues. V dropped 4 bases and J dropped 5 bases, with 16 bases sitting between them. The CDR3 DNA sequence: TGTGCCAGCAGTTACAGTCGTCGCGGGGTAGATACGCAGTATTTT. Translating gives CASSYSRRGVDTQYF.

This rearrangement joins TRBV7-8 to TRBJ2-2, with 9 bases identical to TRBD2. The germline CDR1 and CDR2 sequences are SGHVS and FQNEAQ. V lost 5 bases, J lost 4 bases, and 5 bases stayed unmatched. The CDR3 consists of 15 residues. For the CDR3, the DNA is TGTGCCAGCAGCCCGCGCGGGGGGGCCACCGGGGAGCTGTTTTTT. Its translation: CASSPRGGATGELFF.

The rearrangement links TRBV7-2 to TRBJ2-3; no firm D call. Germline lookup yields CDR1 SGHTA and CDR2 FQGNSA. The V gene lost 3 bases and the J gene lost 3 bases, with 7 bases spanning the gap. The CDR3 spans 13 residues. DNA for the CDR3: TGTGCCAGCAGCTTTGCACGGACAGATACGCAGTATTTT. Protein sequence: CASSFARTDTQYF.